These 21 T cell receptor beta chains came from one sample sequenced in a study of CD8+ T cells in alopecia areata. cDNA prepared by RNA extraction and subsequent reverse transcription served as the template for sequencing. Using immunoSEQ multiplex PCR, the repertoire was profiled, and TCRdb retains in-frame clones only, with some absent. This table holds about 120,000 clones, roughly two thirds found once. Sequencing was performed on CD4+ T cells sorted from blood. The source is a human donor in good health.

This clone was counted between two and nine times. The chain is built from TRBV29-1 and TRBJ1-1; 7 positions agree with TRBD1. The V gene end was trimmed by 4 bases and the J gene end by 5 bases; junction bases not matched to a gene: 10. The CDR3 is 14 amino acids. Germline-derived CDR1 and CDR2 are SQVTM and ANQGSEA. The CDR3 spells CSVGQGVRGTEAFF. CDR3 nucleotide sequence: TGCAGCGTTGGGCAGGGGGTAAGAGGGACTGAAGCTTTCTTT.

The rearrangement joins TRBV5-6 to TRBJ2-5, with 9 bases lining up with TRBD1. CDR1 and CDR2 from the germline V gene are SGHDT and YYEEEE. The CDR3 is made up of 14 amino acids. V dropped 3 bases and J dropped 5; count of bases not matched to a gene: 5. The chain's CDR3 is CASSWNRGRETQYF. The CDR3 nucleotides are TGTGCCAGCAGCTGGAACAGGGGGCGGGAGACCCAGTACTTC. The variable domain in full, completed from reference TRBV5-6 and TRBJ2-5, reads DAGVTQSPTHLIKTRGQQVTLRCSPKSGHDTVSWYQQALGQGPQFIFQYYEEEERQRGNFPDRFSGHQFPNYSSELNVNALLLGDSALYLCASSWNRGRETQYFGPGTRLLVL.

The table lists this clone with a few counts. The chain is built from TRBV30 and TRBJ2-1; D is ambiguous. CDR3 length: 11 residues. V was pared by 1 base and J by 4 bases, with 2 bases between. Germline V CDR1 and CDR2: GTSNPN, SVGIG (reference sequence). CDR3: CAWSAYNEQFF. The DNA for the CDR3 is TGTGCCTGGAGTGCTTACAATGAGCAGTTCTTC.

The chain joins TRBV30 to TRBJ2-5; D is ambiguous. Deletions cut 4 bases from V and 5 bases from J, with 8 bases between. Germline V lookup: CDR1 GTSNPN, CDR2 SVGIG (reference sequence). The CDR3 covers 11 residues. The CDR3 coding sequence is TGTGCCTGGACCAGGCGGGAGACCCAGTACTTC. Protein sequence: CAWTRRETQYF.

The DNA of the CDR3 is TGCGCCAGCAGCGCGGGGGGGTCGAATGAGCAGTTCTTC. Protein sequence: CASSAGGSNEQFF. This chain connects TRBV5-1 to TRBJ2-1, with 9 bases matching TRBD2. CDR1 is SGHRS and CDR2 is YFSETQ in the germline V gene. After removal of 4 bases from V and 7 bases from J, the junction contained 3 bases not matched to a gene. The CDR3 is made up of 13 amino acids.

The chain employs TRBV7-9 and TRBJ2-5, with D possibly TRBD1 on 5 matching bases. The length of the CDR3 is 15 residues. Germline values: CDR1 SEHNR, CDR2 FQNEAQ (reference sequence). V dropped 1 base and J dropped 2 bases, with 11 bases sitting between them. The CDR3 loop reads CASSLVPTAQETQYF. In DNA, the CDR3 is TGTGCCAGCAGCTTAGTCCCGACAGCTCAAGAGACCCAGTACTTC.

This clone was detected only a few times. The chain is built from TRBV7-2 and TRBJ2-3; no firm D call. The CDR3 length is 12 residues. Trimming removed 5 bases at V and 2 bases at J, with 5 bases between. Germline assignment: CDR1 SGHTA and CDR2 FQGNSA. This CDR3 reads CASSRYTDTQYF. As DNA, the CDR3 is TGTGCCAGCAGCCGATACACAGATACGCAGTATTTT.

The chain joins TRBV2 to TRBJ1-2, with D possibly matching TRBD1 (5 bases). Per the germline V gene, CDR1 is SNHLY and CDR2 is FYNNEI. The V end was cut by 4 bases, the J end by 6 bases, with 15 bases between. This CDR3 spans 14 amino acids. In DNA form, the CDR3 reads TGTGCCAGCAGTGGGGGAACGCAGGGAAATGGCTACACCTTC. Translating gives CASSGGTQGNGYTF.

The CDR3 is CASSLGLGEQFF. The CDR3 DNA is TGTGCCAGCAGCTTGGGACTGGGTGAGCAGTTCTTC. V usage is TRBV7-9 and J usage is TRBJ2-1, with D perhaps TRBD2 (6 bases). Trimming removed 3 bases from V and 9 bases from J, with 9 bases in between. The CDR3 totals 12 residues. Germline V gene lookup returns CDR1 SEHNR and CDR2 FQNEAQ (reference sequence).

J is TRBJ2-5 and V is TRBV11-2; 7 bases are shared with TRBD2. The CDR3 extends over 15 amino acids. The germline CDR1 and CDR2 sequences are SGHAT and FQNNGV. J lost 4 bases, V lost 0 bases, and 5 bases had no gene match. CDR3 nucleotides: TGTGCCAGCAGCTTAGAGGGACCGGGGGGAGAGACCCAGTACTTC. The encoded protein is CASSLEGPGGETQYF.

This chain's CDR3 is CALGLYTGELFF. The CDR3 coding sequence is TGTGCCCTTGGGCTCTACACCGGGGAGCTGTTTTTT. This chain links TRBV30 with TRBJ2-2; D is uncertain. The germline gives CDR1 GTSNPN, CDR2 SVGIG (reference sequence). Trimming left V 8 bases short and J 3 bases short, with 10 bases between. CDR3 size: 12 residues.

The CDR3, as DNA: TGCGCCAGCAGCTTGGTGGGACAGGGATACGAGCAGTACTTC. This translates into CASSLVGQGYEQYF. J is TRBJ2-7 and V is TRBV5-1; 9 positions agree with TRBD1. CDR3 size: 14 residues. J lost 4 bases, V lost 0 bases, and 2 bases had no gene match. CDR1 SGHRS and CDR2 YFSETQ come from the germline V gene.

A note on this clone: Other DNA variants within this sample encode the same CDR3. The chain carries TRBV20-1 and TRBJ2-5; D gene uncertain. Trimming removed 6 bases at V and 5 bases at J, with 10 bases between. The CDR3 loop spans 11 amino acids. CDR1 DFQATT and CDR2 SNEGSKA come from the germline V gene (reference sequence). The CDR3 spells CSATLGETQYF. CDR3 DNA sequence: TGCAGTGCCACCCTCGGGGAGACCCAGTACTTC.

In DNA, the CDR3 is TGTGCCATCAGTGAGGAACAGGGGGCTCTCTACGAGCAGTACTTC. It yields the protein CAISEEQGALYEQYF. The gene calls are TRBV10-3 and TRBJ2-7; 9 bases are a match to TRBD1. Trimming at V came to 2 bases and at J to 3 bases, leaving 5 bases not matched to a gene. Germline values: CDR1 ENHRY, CDR2 SYGVKD. The CDR3 is 15 amino acids.

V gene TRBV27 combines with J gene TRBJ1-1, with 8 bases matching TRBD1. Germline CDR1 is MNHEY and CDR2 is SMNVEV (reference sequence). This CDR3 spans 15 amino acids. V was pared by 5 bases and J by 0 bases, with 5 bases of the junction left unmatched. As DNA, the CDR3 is TGTGCCAGCAGTCCCCGGACAGGGCTGAACACTGAAGCTTTCTTT. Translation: CASSPRTGLNTEAFF.

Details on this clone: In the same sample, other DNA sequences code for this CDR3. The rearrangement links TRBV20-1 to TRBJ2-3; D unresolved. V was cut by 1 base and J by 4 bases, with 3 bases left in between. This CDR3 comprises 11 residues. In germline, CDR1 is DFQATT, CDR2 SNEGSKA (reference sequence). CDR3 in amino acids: CSARVADTQYF. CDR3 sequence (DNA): TGCAGTGCTAGAGTGGCAGATACGCAGTATTTT.

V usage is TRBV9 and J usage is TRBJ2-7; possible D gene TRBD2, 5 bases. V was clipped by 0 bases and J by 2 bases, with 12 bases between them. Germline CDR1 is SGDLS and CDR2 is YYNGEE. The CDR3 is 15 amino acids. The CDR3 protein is CASSVGTGPAYEQYF. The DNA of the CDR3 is TGTGCCAGCAGCGTAGGGACTGGACCTGCCTACGAGCAGTACTTC.

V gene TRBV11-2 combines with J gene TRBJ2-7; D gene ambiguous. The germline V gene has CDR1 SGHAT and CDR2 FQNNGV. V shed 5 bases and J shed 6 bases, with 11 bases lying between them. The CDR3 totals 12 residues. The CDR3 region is CASSLLRSEQYF. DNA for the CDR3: TGTGCCAGCAGCCTCCTAAGGAGCGAGCAGTACTTC.

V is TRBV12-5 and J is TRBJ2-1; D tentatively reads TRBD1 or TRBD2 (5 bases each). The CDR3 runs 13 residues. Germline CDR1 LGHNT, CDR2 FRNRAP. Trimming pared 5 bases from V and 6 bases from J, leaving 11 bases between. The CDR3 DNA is TGTGCTAGTGGTCTCGGGACCCCCAATGAGCAGTTCTTC. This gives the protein CASGLGTPNEQFF.

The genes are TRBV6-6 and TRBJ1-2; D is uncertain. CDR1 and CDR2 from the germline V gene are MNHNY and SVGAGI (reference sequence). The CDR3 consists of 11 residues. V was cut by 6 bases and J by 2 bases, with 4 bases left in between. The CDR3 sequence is CASSQNYGYTF. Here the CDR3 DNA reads TGTGCCAGCAGCCAAAACTATGGCTACACCTTC.

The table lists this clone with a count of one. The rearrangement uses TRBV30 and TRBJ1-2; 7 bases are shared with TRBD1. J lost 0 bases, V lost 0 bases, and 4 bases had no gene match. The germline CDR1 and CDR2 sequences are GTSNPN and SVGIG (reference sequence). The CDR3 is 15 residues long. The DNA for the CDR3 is TGTGCCTGGAGTGTCGGGCAGGGGGCTAACTATGGCTACACCTTC. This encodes CAWSVGQGANYGYTF.